This TCR beta chain stems from a study of CXCR3-negative and CXCR3-positive naive CD8 T cells. Findings of the study overall: Hydrophobicity was higher for TRB CDR3s found in CXCR3-positive naive cells than in CXCR3-negative naive cells.

There are 14 residues in the CDR3. CDR1 LGHNA and CDR2 YSLEER come from the germline V gene. Details on this clonotype: Antigen: not known.

The TRB cDNA libraries were prepared by 5' RACE with UMI labels. Reanalyzing the 5' RACE reads, TCRdb keeps one entry per CDR3 protein, without DNA. The clone table shows tens of thousands of distinct CDR3 sequences, with the ten largest holding about 0.49%. V and J are TRBV4-3 and TRBJ1-4. The receptor's source is a human donor in good health. Some clones in this sample may be carry-over from other donors' samples. Sequenced sample: naive CXCR3+ CD8+ T cells from blood. Stated subset: CD45RO-CCR7+CD27+CD95- naive CD8+ T cells expressing CXCR3 (TNR3+). CDR3 residues: CASSFTATNERLFF.